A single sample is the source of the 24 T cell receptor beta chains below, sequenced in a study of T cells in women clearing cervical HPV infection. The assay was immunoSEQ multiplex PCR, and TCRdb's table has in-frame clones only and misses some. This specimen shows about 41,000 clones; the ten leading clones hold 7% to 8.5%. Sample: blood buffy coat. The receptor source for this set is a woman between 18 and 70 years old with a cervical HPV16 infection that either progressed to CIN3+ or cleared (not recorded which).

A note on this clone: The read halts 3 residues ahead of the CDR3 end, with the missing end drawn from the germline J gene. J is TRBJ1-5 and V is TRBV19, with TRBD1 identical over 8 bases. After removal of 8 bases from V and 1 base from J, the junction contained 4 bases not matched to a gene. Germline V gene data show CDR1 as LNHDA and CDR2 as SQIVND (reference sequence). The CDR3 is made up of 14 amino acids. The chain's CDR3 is CASRTGLSNQPQHF. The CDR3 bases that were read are TGTGCCAGTCGGACAGGGCTGAGCAATCAGCCC.

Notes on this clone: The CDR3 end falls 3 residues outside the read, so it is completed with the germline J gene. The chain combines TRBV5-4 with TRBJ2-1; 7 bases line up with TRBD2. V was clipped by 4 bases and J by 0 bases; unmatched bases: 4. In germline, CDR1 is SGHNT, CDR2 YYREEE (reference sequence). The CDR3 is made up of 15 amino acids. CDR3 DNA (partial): TGTGCCAGCAGCCCCACTAGCGACTCCTACAATGAG. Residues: CASSPTSDSYNE. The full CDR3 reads CASSPTSDSYNEQFF.

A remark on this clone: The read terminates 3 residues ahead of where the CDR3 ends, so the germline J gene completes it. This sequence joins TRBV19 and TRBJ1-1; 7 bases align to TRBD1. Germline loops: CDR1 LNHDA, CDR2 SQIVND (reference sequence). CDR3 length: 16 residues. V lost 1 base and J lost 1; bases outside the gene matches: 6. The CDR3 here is CASSIALGQANTEAFF. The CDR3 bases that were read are TGTGCCAGTAGTATAGCCCTCGGACAGGCGAACACTGAA.

CDR3 bases read: TGTGCCAGTAGGACTAGCGGGGGACCGAACACCGGGGAG. It yields the protein CASRTSGGPNTGE. The CDR3 in full is CASRTSGGPNTGELFF. The chain couples TRBV19 to TRBJ2-2; TRBD2 matches 12 bases. The sequenced fragment ends 3 residues before the CDR3 boundary, so the rest is inferred from the germline J gene. From germline, CDR1 is LNHDA and CDR2 SQIVND (reference sequence). The CDR3 totals 16 residues. J gave up 0 bases and V 6 bases, and 2 bases lay outside the gene matches.

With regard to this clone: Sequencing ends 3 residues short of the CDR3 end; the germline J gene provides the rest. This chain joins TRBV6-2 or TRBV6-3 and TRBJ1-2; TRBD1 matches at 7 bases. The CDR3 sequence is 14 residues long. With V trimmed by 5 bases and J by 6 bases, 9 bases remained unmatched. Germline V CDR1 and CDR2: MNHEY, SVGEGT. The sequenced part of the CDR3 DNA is TGTGCCAGCAGTAGACAGGGAGTTGTTCATGGC. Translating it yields CASSRQGVVHG. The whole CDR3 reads CASSRQGVVHGYTF.

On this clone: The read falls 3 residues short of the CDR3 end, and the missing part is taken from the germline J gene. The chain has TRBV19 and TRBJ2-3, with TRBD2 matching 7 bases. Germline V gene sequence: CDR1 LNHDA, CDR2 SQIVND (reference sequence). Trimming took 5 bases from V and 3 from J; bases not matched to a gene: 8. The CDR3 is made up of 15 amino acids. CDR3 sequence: CASSSTSSITDTQYF. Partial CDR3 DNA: TGTGCCAGTAGTTCGACTAGCAGTATAACAGATACG. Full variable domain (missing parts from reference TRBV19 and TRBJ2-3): DGGITQSPKYLFRKEGQNVTLSCEQNLNHDAMYWYRQDPGQGLRLIYYSQIVNDFQKGDIAEGYSVSREKKESFPLTVTSAQKNPTAFYLCASSSTSSITDTQYFGPGTRLTVL.

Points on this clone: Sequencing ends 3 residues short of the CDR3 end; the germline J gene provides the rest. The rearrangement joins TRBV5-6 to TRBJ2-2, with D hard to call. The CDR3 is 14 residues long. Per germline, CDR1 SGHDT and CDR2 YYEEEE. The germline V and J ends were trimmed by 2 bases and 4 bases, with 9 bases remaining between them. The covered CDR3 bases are TGTGCCAGCAGCTTTTACACCTCCACCGGGGAG. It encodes CASSFYTSTGE. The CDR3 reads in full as CASSFYTSTGELFF.

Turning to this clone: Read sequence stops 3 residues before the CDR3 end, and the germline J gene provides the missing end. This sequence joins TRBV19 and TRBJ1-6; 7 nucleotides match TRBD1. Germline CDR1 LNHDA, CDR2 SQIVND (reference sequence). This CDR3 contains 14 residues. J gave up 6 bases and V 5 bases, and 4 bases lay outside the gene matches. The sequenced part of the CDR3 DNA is TGTGCCAGTAGTTACGGGACAGCTAATTCACCC. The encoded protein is CASSYGTANSP. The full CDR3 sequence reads CASSYGTANSPLHF.

The CDR3 protein is CASSLSAPGLAALTNQETQYF. The sequenced part of the CDR3 DNA is TGCGCCAGCAGCTTGTCCGCCCCGGGACTAGCGGCGCTTACAAACCAAGAGACC. The J gene is TRBJ2-5, the V gene TRBV5-1; 11 bases align to TRBD2. The read falls 3 residues short of the CDR3 end, and the missing part is taken from the germline J gene. Losses at the gene ends were 1 base for V and 0 bases for J; bases not matched to a gene: 17. Germline loops: CDR1 SGHRS, CDR2 YFSETQ. The CDR3 is made up of 21 amino acids.

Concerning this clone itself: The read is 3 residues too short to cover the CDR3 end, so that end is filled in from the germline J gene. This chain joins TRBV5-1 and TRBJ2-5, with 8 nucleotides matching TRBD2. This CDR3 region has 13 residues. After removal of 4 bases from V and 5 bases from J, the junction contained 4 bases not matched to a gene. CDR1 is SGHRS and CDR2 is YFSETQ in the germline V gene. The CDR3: CASSRGLAETQYF. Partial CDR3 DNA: TGCGCCAGCAGCCGCGGACTAGCCGAGACC.

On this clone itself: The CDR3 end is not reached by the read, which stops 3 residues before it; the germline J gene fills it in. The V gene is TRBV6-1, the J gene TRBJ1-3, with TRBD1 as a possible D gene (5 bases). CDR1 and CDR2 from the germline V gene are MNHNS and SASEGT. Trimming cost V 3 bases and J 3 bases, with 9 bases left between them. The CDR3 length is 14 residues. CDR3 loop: CASSEGGVGNTIYF. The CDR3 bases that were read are TGTGCCAGCAGTGAGGGAGGGGTTGGAAACACC.

The CDR3 loop reads CASTGALNTEAFF. The covered CDR3 bases are TGTGCCAGCACAGGGGCCCTGAACACTGAA. V and J are TRBV2 and TRBJ1-1; D is perhaps TRBD1 (6 bases). The read comes to an end 3 residues before the CDR3 does, leaving the germline J gene to fill in the end. Trimming took off 7 bases at V and 0 bases at J, with 9 bases between the two ends. The CDR3 has 13 amino acids. Germline lookup yields CDR1 SNHLY and CDR2 FYNNEI.

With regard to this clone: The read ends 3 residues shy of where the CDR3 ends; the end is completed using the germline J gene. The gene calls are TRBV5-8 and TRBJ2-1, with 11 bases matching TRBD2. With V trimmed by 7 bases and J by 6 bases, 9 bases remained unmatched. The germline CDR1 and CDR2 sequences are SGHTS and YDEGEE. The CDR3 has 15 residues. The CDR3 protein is CASSPGTSGFNEQFF. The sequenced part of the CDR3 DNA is TGTGCCAGCTCCCCCGGGACTAGCGGTTTCAATGAG.

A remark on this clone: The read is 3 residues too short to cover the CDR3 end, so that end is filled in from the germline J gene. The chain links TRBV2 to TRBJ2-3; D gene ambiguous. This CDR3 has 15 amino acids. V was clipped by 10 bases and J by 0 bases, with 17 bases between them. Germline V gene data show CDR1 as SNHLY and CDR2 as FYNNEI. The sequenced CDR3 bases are TGTGCCACCCGCCTAGGAGAGGTTAGCACAGATACG. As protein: CATRLGEVSTDT. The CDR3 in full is CATRLGEVSTDTQYF. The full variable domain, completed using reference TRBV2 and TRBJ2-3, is EPEVTQTPSHQVTQMGQEVILRCVPISNHLYFYWYRQILGQKVEFLVSFYNNEISEKSEIFDDQFSVERPDGSNFTLKIRSTKLEDSAMYFCATRLGEVSTDTQYFGPGTRLTVL.

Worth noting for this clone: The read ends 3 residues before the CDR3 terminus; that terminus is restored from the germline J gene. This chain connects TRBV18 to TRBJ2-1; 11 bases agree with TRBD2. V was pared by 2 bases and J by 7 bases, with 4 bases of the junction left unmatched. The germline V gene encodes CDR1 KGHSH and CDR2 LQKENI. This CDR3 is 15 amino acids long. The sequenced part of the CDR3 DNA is TGTGCCAGCTCACCATGGCTAGCGGGAGGAAATGAG. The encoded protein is CASSPWLAGGNE. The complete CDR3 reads CASSPWLAGGNEQFF.

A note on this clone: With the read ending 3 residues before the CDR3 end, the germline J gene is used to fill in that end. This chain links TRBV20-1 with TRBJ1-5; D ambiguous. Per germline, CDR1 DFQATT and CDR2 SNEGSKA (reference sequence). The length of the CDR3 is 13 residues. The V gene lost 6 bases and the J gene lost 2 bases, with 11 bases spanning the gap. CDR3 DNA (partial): TGCAGTGCGCGCCTCCTTGGCAATCAGCCC. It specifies CSARLLGNQP. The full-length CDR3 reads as CSARLLGNQPQHF.

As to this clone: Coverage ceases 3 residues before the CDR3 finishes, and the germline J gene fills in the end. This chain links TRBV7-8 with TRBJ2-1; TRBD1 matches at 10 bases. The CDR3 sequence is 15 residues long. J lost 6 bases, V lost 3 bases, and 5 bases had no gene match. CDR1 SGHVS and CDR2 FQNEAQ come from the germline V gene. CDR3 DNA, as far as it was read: TGTGCCAGCAGCTTCGACAGGGGGCTTGGCAATGAG. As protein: CASSFDRGLGNE. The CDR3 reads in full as CASSFDRGLGNEQFF.

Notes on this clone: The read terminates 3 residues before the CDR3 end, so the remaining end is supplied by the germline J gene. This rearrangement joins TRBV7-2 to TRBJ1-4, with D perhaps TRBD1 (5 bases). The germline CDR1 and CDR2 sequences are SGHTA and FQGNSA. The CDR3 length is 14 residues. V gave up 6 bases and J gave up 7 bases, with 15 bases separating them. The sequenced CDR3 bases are TGTGCCAGCAGATTGGGGGGGGGAAGTGAAAAA. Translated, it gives CASRLGGGSEK. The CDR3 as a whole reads CASRLGGGSEKLFF.

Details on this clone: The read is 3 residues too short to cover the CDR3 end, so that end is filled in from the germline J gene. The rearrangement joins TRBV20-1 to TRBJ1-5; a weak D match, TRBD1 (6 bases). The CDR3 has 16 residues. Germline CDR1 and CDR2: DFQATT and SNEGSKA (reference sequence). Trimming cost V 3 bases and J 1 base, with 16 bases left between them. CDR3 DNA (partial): TGCAGTGCTAGTCTTTGGGACACCAAGAGCAATCAGCCC. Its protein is CSASLWDTKSNQP. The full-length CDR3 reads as CSASLWDTKSNQPQHF.

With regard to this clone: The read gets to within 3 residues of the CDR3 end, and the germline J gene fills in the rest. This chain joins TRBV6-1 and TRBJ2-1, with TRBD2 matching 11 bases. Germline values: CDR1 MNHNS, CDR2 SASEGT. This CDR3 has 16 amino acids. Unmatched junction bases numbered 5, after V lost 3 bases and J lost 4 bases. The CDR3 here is CASSEPSGRWYNEQFF. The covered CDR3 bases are TGTGCCAGCAGTGAGCCTAGCGGGAGGTGGTACAATGAG.

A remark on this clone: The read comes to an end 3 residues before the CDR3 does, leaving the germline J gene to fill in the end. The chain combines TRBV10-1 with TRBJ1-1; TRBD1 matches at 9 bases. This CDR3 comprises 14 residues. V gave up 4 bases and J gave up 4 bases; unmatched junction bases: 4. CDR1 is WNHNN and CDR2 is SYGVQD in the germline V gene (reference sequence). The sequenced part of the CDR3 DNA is TGCGCCAGCAGTGGACGGACAGGGGTCACTGAA. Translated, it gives CASSGRTGVTE. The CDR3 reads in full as CASSGRTGVTEAFF.

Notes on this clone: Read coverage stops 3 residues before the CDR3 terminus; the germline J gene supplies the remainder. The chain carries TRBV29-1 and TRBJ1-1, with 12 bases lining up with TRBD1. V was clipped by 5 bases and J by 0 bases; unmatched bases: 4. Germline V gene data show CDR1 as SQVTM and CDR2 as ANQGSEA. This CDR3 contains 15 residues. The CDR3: CSVTGTGGMNTEAFF. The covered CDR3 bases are TGCAGCGTTACCGGGACAGGGGGCATGAACACTGAA. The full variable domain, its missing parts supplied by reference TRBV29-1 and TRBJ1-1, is SAVISQKPSRDICQRGTSLTIQCQVDSQVTMMFWYRQQPGQSLTLIATANQGSEATYESGFVIDKFPISRPNLTFSTLTVSNMSPEDSSIYLCSVTGTGGMNTEAFFGQGTRLTVV.

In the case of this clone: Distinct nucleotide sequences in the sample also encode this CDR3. The CDR3 DNA, read in part, is TGCAGTGCTAGCAGGAACACTGAA. Protein product: CSASRNTE. The full CDR3 protein is CSASRNTEAFF. The rearrangement uses TRBV20-1 and TRBJ1-1; no definite D call. The read is 3 residues too short to cover the CDR3 end, so that end is filled in from the germline J gene. The CDR3 is 11 residues long. Looked up from germline, CDR1 is DFQATT and CDR2 is SNEGSKA (reference sequence). V was shortened by 3 bases and J by 1 base, with 3 bases between the two germline ends.

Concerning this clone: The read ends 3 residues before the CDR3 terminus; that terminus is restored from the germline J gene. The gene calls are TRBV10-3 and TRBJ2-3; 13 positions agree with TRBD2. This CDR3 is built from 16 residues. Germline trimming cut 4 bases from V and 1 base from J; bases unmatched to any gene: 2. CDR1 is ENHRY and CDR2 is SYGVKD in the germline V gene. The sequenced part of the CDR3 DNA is TGTGCCATCAGTGGGACTAGCGGGGGAGGCACAGATACG. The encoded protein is CAISGTSGGGTDT. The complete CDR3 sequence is CAISGTSGGGTDTQYF.